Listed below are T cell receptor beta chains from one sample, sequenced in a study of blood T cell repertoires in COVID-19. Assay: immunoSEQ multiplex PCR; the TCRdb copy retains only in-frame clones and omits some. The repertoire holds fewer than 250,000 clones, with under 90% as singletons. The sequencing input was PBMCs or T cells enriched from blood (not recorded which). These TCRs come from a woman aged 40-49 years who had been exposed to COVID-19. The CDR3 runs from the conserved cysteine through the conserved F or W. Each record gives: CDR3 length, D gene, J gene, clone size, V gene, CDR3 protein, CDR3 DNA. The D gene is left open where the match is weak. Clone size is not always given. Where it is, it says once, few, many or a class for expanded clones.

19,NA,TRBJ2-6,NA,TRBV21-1,CASSKAEGIPPSGANVLTF,TGTGCCAGCAGCAAAGCGGAGGGTATTCCGCCTTCTGGGGCCAACGTCCTGACTTTC
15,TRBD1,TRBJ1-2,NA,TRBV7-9,CASSVQGAQAYGYTF,TGTGCCAGCAGTGTACAGGGGGCGCAAGCCTATGGCTACACCTTC
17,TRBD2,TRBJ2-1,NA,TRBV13,CASSLEGSGGAYNEQFF,TGTGCCAGCAGCTTAGAGGGTAGCGGGGGAGCCTACAATGAGCAGTTCTTC
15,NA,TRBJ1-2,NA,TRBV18,CASSPSRQIDGGYTF,TGTGCCAGCTCACCAAGCCGACAGATTGATGGTGGCTACACCTTC
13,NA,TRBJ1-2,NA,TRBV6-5,CASKGRSNYGYTF,TGTGCCAGCAAGGGGAGGTCTAACTATGGCTACACCTTC
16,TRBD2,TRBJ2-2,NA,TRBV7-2,CASSLEASGDTGELFF,TGTGCCAGCAGCTTAGAAGCTAGCGGAGACACCGGGGAGCTGTTTTTT
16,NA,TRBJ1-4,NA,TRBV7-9,CASSLEEGTPGEKLFF,TGTGCCAGCAGCTTAGAGGAAGGGACACCGGGGGAAAAACTGTTTTTT
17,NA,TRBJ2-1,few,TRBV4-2,CASSDPSRGGSYNEQFF,TGTGCCAGCAGCGATCCAAGTAGAGGGGGCTCCTACAATGAGCAGTTCTTC
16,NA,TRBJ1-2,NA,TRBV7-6,CASSLGENPGAYGYTF,TGTGCCAGCAGCTTAGGGGAGAACCCGGGAGCCTATGGCTACACCTTC
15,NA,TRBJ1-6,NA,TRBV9,CASSERQGYNSPLHF,TGTGCCAGCAGCGAAAGGCAGGGCTATAATTCACCCCTCCACTTT
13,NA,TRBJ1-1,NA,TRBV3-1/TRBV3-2,CASSQAVRSQAFF,TGTGCCAGCAGCCAAGCGGTTCGGAGCCAGGCTTTCTTT
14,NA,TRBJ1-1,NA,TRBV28,CASSLYRSGFEAFF,TGTGCCAGCAGTTTATATAGGTCGGGGTTTGAAGCTTTCTTT
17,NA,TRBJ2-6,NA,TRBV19,CASSSVSRGAGANVLTF,TGTGCCAGTAGTAGTGTATCCCGGGGAGCTGGGGCCAACGTCCTGACTTTC
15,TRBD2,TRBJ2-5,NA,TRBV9,CASSPRGGPQETQYF,TGTGCCAGCAGCCCTCGGGGGGGCCCGCAAGAGACCCAGTACTTC
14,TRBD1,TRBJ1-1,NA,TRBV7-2,CASSPQGENTEAFF,TGTGCCAGCAGCCCTCAGGGGGAGAACACTGAAGCTTTCTTT
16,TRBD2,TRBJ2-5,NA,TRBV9,CASSVSLAGGSETQYF,TGTGCCAGCAGCGTTAGTTTAGCGGGCGGGTCCGAGACCCAGTACTTC
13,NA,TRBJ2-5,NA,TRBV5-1,CASRDFQEETQYF,TGCGCCAGCCGGGACTTTCAAGAAGAGACCCAGTACTTC
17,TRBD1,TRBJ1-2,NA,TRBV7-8,CASSSGTGGPSNSGYTF,TGTGCCAGCAGCTCCGGGACAGGGGGCCCCTCAAACTCTGGCTACACCTTC
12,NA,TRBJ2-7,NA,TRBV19,CASSMGGSEQYF,TGTGCCAGTAGTATGGGGGGTAGCGAGCAGTACTTC
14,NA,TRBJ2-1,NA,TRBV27,CASKTNRDYNEQFF,TGTGCCAGTAAAACAAACAGGGACTACAATGAGCAGTTCTTC
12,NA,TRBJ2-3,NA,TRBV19,CASSMTVDTQYF,TGTGCCAGTAGTATGACAGTTGATACGCAGTATTTT
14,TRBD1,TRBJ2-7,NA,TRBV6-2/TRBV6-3,CASSGTATSYEQYF,TGTGCCAGCAGTGGGACAGCAACCTCCTACGAGCAGTACTTC
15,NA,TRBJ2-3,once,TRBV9,CASSVVGGGADTQYF,TGTGCCAGCAGCGTAGTGGGGGGTGGAGCAGATACGCAGTATTTT
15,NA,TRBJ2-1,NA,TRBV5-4,CASSSRQGTTVGQFF,TGTGCCAGCAGCTCCCGGCAGGGCACCACTGTAGGGCAGTTCTTC
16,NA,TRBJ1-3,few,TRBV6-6,CASSYSSVSGGNTIYF,TGTGCCAGCAGTTACTCGTCGGTTTCAGGTGGAAACACCATATATTTT
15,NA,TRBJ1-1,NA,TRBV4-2,CASSQEEAVDTEAFF,TGTGCCAGCAGCCAAGAGGAGGCAGTGGACACTGAAGCTTTCTTT
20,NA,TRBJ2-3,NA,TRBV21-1,CASSSTFSERGAPCTDTQYF,TGTGCCAGCAGCTCAACCTTTAGTGAGCGGGGGGCCCCATGCACAGATACGCAGTATTTT
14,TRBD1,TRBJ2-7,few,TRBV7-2,CASSATLTGAGQYF,TGTGCCAGCAGCGCGACTCTGACAGGGGCGGGGCAGTACTTC
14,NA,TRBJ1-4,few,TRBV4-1,CASSQIESNEKLFF,TGCGCCAGCAGCCAGATCGAGTCTAATGAAAAACTGTTTTTT